Listed here are 11 T cell receptor beta chains from one sample, sequenced in a study of T cell repertoires in cytomegalovirus infection. TCRdb re-called the reads through MiXCR, storing one row per CDR3 protein. Of roughly 640,000 distinct CDR3 sequences listed, roughly 24% are singletons. Sequenced input: CD8+ T cells from PBMCs. Source of these receptors: a human donor in good health (CMV status not recorded). Some clones in this sample may be carry-over from other donors' samples.

The sample holds a few counts of this clonotype. This chain links TRBV29-1 with TRBJ1-2, with 7 bases that match TRBD1. J was trimmed by 7 bases and V by 0 bases; bases with no gene match: 5. This CDR3 contains 13 residues. The germline V gene has CDR1 SQVTM and CDR2 ANQGSEA. The DNA of the CDR3 is TGCAGCGTTGAAGACACCGGGACAGTTGGCTACACCTTC. Its translation: CSVEDTGTVGYTF.

The chain couples TRBV5-4 to TRBJ2-1; TRBD1 agrees at 9 bases. V shed 4 bases and J 5 bases; nucleotides not matched to a gene: 7. CDR1 SGHNT and CDR2 YYREEE come from the germline V gene (reference sequence). The CDR3 sequence is 15 residues long. The CDR3 DNA is TGTGCCAGCAGCCTGGGACAGGGCAGACACAATGAGCAGTTCTTC. This gives the protein CASSLGQGRHNEQFF.

This clonotype appeared many times. Here the CDR3 DNA reads TGTGCCAGCACACCAGATTATAATGAAAAACTGTTTTTT. This translates into CASTPDYNEKLFF. The chain carries TRBV12-3 or TRBV12-4 and TRBJ1-4; no reliable D call. Trimming removed 7 bases from V and 4 bases from J, with 10 bases in between. The CDR3 length is 13 residues.

The gene calls are TRBV29-1 and TRBJ2-3, with D tentatively TRBD1 (6 bases). The germline V gene has CDR1 SQVTM and CDR2 ANQGSEA. This CDR3 comprises 12 residues. The V and J ends lost 5 bases and 2 bases respectively, with 8 bases between them. This CDR3 reads CSVWDTTDTQYF. CDR3 nucleotides: TGCAGCGTTTGGGACACCACAGATACGCAGTATTTT.

CDR3: CASSYSTGTVYGYTF. The DNA for the CDR3 is TGTGCCAGCAGTTACTCGACCGGGACAGTCTATGGCTACACCTTC. The chain uses TRBV6-2 or TRBV6-3 and TRBJ1-2; 7 nucleotides agree with TRBD1. From germline, CDR1 is MNHEY and CDR2 SVGEGT. The CDR3 totals 15 residues. V trimming: 0 bases; J trimming: 4 bases; junction bases outside the gene matches: 5.

The rearrangement links TRBV27 to TRBJ2-7, with a weak D call TRBD2 (5 bases). Germline CDR1 and CDR2: MNHEY and SMNVEV (reference sequence). The V end was cut by 4 bases, the J end by 3 bases, with 10 bases between. The CDR3 has 13 amino acids. The CDR3 loop is CASSSGVYYEQYF. The CDR3 region has the DNA TGTGCCAGCAGTTCCGGGGTCTACTACGAGCAGTACTTC.

The chain's CDR3 is CASISGGAPQETQYF. The CDR3, as DNA: TGTGCCAGCATTAGCGGGGGGGCACCTCAAGAGACCCAGTACTTC. The chain combines TRBV5-8 with TRBJ2-5; 11 bases are shared with TRBD2. Germline loops: CDR1 SGHTS, CDR2 YDEGEE. The CDR3 spans 15 residues. Trimming cost V 6 bases and J 2 bases; bases outside gene matches: 6.

The chain is built from TRBV7-9 and TRBJ2-7; D is unresolved. CDR3 length: 14 amino acids. The germline V gene encodes CDR1 SEHNR and CDR2 FQNEAQ (reference sequence). V shed 5 bases and J shed 3 bases, with 14 bases lying between them. CDR3: CASSQPRQNYEQYF. The CDR3 DNA sequence: TGTGCCAGCAGCCAACCTCGACAAAACTACGAGCAGTACTTC.

This clonotype has a handful of counts. The rearrangement joins TRBV7-1 to TRBJ1-2, with TRBD1 identical over 7 bases. TRBV7-1 is reported as an ORF; its role is uncertain. The V segment lost 3 bases and the J segment 6 bases; nucleotides outside the gene matches: 10. The CDR3 runs to 15 residues. CDR3 bases: TGTGCCAGCAGCTCTCGACAGGGTGGCTGGGATGGCTACACCTTC. Translated, it gives CASSSRQGGWDGYTF.

This clonotype was seen more than once but under ten times. This sequence joins TRBV28 and TRBJ2-5; TRBD1 matches at 9 bases. CDR1 and CDR2 from the germline V gene are MDHEN and SYDVKM. V lost 3 bases and J lost 2; bases outside the gene matches: 7. The CDR3 sequence is 16 residues long. In nucleotides, the CDR3 is TGTGCCAGCAGTTTCCGGGGACAGGGCCCTCAAGAGACCCAGTACTTC. Residues: CASSFRGQGPQETQYF.

This clonotype came up many times. This rearrangement joins TRBV7-6 to TRBJ2-3, with TRBD2 identical over 12 bases. The V gene end was trimmed by 3 bases and the J gene end by 4 bases; junction bases not matched to a gene: 11. CDR3 length: 18 residues. Germline V gives CDR1 SGHVS, CDR2 FNYEAQ. CDR3 region: CASSLVVTSGGAADTQYF. For the CDR3, the DNA is TGTGCCAGCAGCTTGGTGGTGACTAGCGGGGGTGCCGCAGATACGCAGTATTTT.